The clone carrying this T cell receptor (beta chain) was found many times. Between the trimmed V and J ends, which lost 6 bases and 6 bases, there was a span of 15 bases. The length of the CDR3 is 14 residues. In germline, CDR1 is MNHNY, CDR2 SVGAGI (reference sequence). RNA was extracted from whole blood without cell sorting, alongside germline DNA. A four-milliliter peripheral blood sample was collected before surgery. The source of the sample is a study of tumor-infiltrating lymphocytes in primary liver carcinoma. A constant-region primer primed TCR beta cDNA synthesis from 500 to 550 ng of total RNA. Researchers made the TCR beta libraries by running three nested multiplex PCR rounds with slightly modified ARM-PCR. The first two PCR rounds, around 10 cycles each, used TRBV1-TRBV30 forward primers and a C-beta reverse primer. TCRdb analysed the multiplex PCR reads with MiXCR anew, one entry per CDR3 protein. The sample includes about 330,000 distinct CDR3 sequences, roughly 61% of them seen just once.

The clonotype comes from a man aged 35-49 years with primary liver carcinoma and hepatitis B virus infection. V and J are TRBV6-6 and TRBJ1-5; D is possibly TRBD1 (5 bases). The specimen was peripheral blood. CDR3 sequence: CASRDATQGQPQHF. The CDR3, as DNA: TGTGCCAGCAGAGACGCAACCCAGGGTCAGCCCCAGCATTTT.